One and the same sample provided the 26 T cell receptor beta chains below, sequenced in a study of shared clonotypes between healthy human individuals. The naive CD8 population came from CD45RO-negative cells selected for CCR7, without terminally differentiated effector memory CD45RA+ cells. TCRdb's table, derived via immunoSEQ multiplex PCR, lists solely in-frame clones and lacks some. The table has around 1.9 million clones, 90% to 95% seen once. Sequenced input: naive CD8+ T cells from PBMCs. Source of these receptors: a man aged 18 to 29 in good health. Some clones in this sample may be carry-over from other donors' samples.

About this clone itself: Its ends do not fully match the called genes, so a read error is possible. The CDR3, as DNA: TGTGCCAGCAGTCTACTAAGTGGGACTGAGGAGTTCTTC. It encodes CASSLLSGTEEFF. This chain joins TRBV27 and TRBJ2-1, with a weak D call TRBD2 (6 bases). The germline V gene has CDR1 MNHEY and CDR2 SMNVEV (reference sequence). The CDR3 extends over 13 amino acids.

This rearrangement joins TRBV20-1 to TRBJ2-1, with D uncertain. Germline CDR1 is DFQATT and CDR2 is SNEGSKA (reference sequence). The CDR3 length is 11 residues. The CDR3 reads CRVIVGYEQFF. DNA for the CDR3: TGCAGGGTTATAGTCGGCTATGAGCAGTTCTTC.

The chain joins TRBV28 to TRBJ2-7; TRBD1 agrees at 9 bases. This CDR3 contains 13 residues. V lost 6 bases to trimming and J lost 6 bases; unmatched junction nucleotides: 6. Germline V gene sequence: CDR1 MDHEN, CDR2 SYDVKM. The CDR3 DNA follows: TGTGCCAGCAGCGCCGACAGGGGGACCGAGCAGTACTTC. Translating gives CASSADRGTEQYF.

The CDR3 nucleotides read TGTGCCAGCAGCACCTGGACTAGCGGGGTCACAGATACGCAGTATTTT. It encodes CASSTWTSGVTDTQYF. The chain carries TRBV9 and TRBJ2-3; 12 bases map to TRBD2. V lost 4 bases, J lost 2 bases, and 5 bases stayed unmatched. Germline CDR1 and CDR2: SGDLS and YYNGEE. The CDR3 runs 16 residues.

The CDR3 DNA reads as TGTGCCAGCAGCGTGGAGGGGGTATCCGTCCATGGCTACACCTTC. This gives the protein CASSVEGVSVHGYTF. The chain recombines TRBV7-6 with TRBJ1-2; D possibly corresponds to TRBD1 (6 bases). V was pared by 5 bases and J by 6 bases, with 19 bases between. Per germline, CDR1 SGHVS and CDR2 FNYEAQ. The CDR3 extends over 15 amino acids.

The J gene is TRBJ2-7, the V gene TRBV6-6, with a weak D call TRBD2 (6 bases). The V and J ends lost 0 bases and 2 bases respectively, with 11 bases between them. CDR1 is MNHNY and CDR2 is SVGAGI in the germline V gene (reference sequence). This CDR3 comprises 15 residues. The CDR3 spells CASSYSAGTTYEQYF. CDR3 coding DNA: TGTGCCAGCAGTTACTCGGCGGGGACGACCTACGAGCAGTACTTC.

The J gene is TRBJ2-7, the V gene TRBV6-6; possible D gene TRBD1, 5 bases. Germline CDR1 is MNHNY and CDR2 is SVGAGI (reference sequence). V lost 0 bases to trimming and J lost 3 bases, with 9 bases between them. The CDR3 covers 14 residues. The CDR3 bases are TGTGCCAGCAGTTACTCGAGACAGTTCTACGAGCAGTACTTC. It is translated as CASSYSRQFYEQYF.

Comment on this clone: This same CDR3 is encoded by further DNA sequences in the sample. This chain links TRBV27 with TRBJ2-3; D is ambiguous. Trimming cost V 3 bases and J 1 base, with 5 bases left between them. This CDR3 region has 13 residues. Germline V gene lookup returns CDR1 MNHEY and CDR2 SMNVEV (reference sequence). CDR3 sequence: CASSFRGTDTQYF. The CDR3 DNA is TGTGCCAGCAGTTTTCGGGGCACAGATACGCAGTATTTT.

This chain joins TRBV5-4 and TRBJ1-3; 7 bases agree with TRBD1. Germline loops: CDR1 SGHNT, CDR2 YYREEE (reference sequence). CDR3 length: 17 residues. The J segment lost 0 bases and the V segment lost 5 bases, leaving 11 bases of the junction unmatched. The DNA for the CDR3 is TGTGCCAGCAGTAAGGGCCCGAGGGGGCCCTCTGGAAACACCATATATTTT. It codes for CASSKGPRGPSGNTIYF.

The chain recombines TRBV2 with TRBJ1-3, with no clear D. Germline V gene sequence: CDR1 SNHLY, CDR2 FYNNEI. This CDR3 contains 15 residues. The V gene lost 6 bases and the J gene lost 3 bases, with 15 bases spanning the gap. The CDR3 loop reads CASSGPLVGGNTIYF. CDR3 bases: TGTGCCAGCAGCGGACCGCTTGTGGGTGGAAACACCATATATTTT.

This chain links TRBV18 with TRBJ2-2; D is ambiguous. The CDR3 has 14 amino acids. Germline V gene sequence: CDR1 KGHSH, CDR2 LQKENI. The V end lost 3 bases, the J end lost 7 bases, and 12 bases lay between the germline ends. The CDR3 nucleotides are TGTGCCAGCTCACCGGGTCAGTATGTCGGGGAGCTGTTTTTT. Its translation is CASSPGQYVGELFF.

The chain has TRBV6-6 and TRBJ2-2; possible D gene TRBD1, 5 bases. Germline CDR1 reads MNHNY; CDR2 reads SVGAGI (reference sequence). The CDR3 loop spans 15 amino acids. Deletions cut 5 bases from V and 6 bases from J, with 16 bases between. The CDR3 region has the DNA TGTGCCAGCAGTGCATACCAGGGAATCCCCGGGGAGCTGTTTTTT. Translation: CASSAYQGIPGELFF.

This chain links TRBV10-3 with TRBJ2-2; TRBD1 matches at 8 bases. This CDR3 contains 13 residues. V lost 9 bases and J lost 7; bases outside the gene matches: 7. The V gene's germline CDR1 is ENHRY and CDR2 SYGVKD. CDR3 coding DNA: TGTGCCATACGGACAGGGACGATCGGGGAGCTGTTTTTT. Its protein is CAIRTGTIGELFF.

This clone came up once. This sequence joins TRBV2 and TRBJ2-7, with a possible D match to TRBD2 (5 bases). This CDR3 region has 13 residues. Germline CDR1 and CDR2: SNHLY and FYNNEI. Deletions cut 7 bases from V and 2 bases from J, with 12 bases between. The CDR3 nucleotides read TGTGCCAGCAATCCGGGGTTGGCCTACGAGCAGTACTTC. Translated: CASNPGLAYEQYF.

The chain recombines TRBV4-3 with TRBJ2-1, with a possible D match to TRBD1 (6 bases). V dropped 0 bases and J dropped 0 bases, with 12 bases sitting between them. The CDR3 runs 17 residues. Per the germline V gene, CDR1 is LGHNA and CDR2 is YSLEER. CDR3 region: CASSQDPQGSSYNEQFF. CDR3 in DNA: TGCGCCAGCAGCCAAGATCCCCAGGGGAGCTCCTACAATGAGCAGTTCTTC.

The chain links TRBV19 to TRBJ2-7; tentative D call: TRBD2 (7 bases). CDR3 length: 15 residues. CDR1 is LNHDA and CDR2 is SQIVND in the germline V gene (reference sequence). V lost 3 bases and J 5 bases, leaving 17 bases between the germline ends. CDR3 loop: CASSMGAGAINEQYF. The CDR3, as DNA: TGTGCCAGTAGTATGGGGGCGGGAGCAATCAACGAGCAGTACTTC.

The rearrangement joins TRBV5-1 to TRBJ2-2; 11 bases align to TRBD2. The CDR3 is 16 amino acids. CDR1 SGHRS and CDR2 YFSETQ come from the germline V gene. The trim removed 4 bases at V and 5 bases at J, leaving 7 bases unmatched. CDR3: CASSPGLAVKTGELFF. The CDR3 DNA follows: TGCGCCAGCAGCCCGGGACTAGCGGTAAAGACCGGGGAGCTGTTTTTT.

This clone was detected only once. This chain links TRBV27 with TRBJ1-2; 8 positions match TRBD1. V shed 5 bases, J shed 4 bases, and the junction held 3 bases outside the gene matches. Germline assignment: CDR1 MNHEY and CDR2 SMNVEV (reference sequence). CDR3 length equals 13 residues. CDR3 sequence: CASSIGTGYGYTF. Written as DNA, the CDR3 is TGTGCCAGCAGTATTGGGACAGGCTATGGCTACACCTTC.

The chain has TRBV4-1 and TRBJ2-4, with D possibly called TRBD1 or TRBD2 (5 bases each). V lost 1 base to trimming and J lost 2 bases, with 15 bases between them. This CDR3 comprises 17 residues. Germline V gene lookup returns CDR1 MGHRA and CDR2 YSYEKL. The CDR3, as DNA: TGCGCCAGCAGCCAAGTGGGGGATATGGGGTCCAAAAACATTCAGTACTTC. As protein: CASSQVGDMGSKNIQYF.

The chain has TRBV5-1 and TRBJ1-2; tentative D call: TRBD1 (5 bases). The CDR3 sequence is 11 residues long. From germline, CDR1 is SGHRS and CDR2 YFSETQ. V was shortened by 4 bases and J by 5 bases, with 6 bases between the two germline ends. CDR3 bases: TGCGCCAGCAGCGGGGGGTATGGCTACACCTTC. This gives the protein CASSGGYGYTF.

This chain connects TRBV7-9 to TRBJ2-5, with D possibly matching TRBD2 (6 bases). The V gene's germline CDR1 is SEHNR and CDR2 FQNEAQ (reference sequence). The CDR3 is 13 amino acids. Trimming took 8 bases from V and 5 from J, leaving 15 bases between them. The CDR3 nucleotides read TGTGCCAGCCGTTCGGGAGATAGCGAGACCCAGTACTTC. Translating gives CASRSGDSETQYF.

The chain employs TRBV5-1 and TRBJ2-7; D is unresolved. The CDR3 spans 12 residues. Looked up from germline, CDR1 is SGHRS and CDR2 is YFSETQ. V was cut by 4 bases and J by 5 bases, with 10 bases left in between. The CDR3 DNA is TGCGCCAGCAGCCCCGGTTTCGACGAGCAGTACTTC. Its translation is CASSPGFDEQYF. The whole variable domain, filled in from reference TRBV5-1 and TRBJ2-7, reads KAGVTQTPRYLIKTRGQQVTLSCSPISGHRSVSWYQQTPGQGLQFLFEYFSETQRNKGNFPGRFSGRQFSNSRSEMNVSTLELGDSALYLCASSPGFDEQYFGPGTRLTVT.

The rearrangement joins TRBV13 to TRBJ2-7, with 11 bases fitting TRBD2. Trimming at V came to 7 bases and at J to 1 base, leaving 9 bases not matched to a gene. The germline V gene has CDR1 PRHDT and CDR2 FYEKMQ (reference sequence). The CDR3 extends over 16 amino acids. CDR3 residues: CASTTPGTSGSYEQYF. The CDR3 nucleotides read TGTGCCAGCACCACTCCGGGGACTAGCGGATCCTACGAGCAGTACTTC.

The count of this clone is one. This CDR3 is also generated by other DNA sequences in the sample. The V and J genes are TRBV4-1 and TRBJ2-7; 9 bases match TRBD1. The J segment lost 2 bases and the V segment lost 1 base, leaving 0 bases of the junction unmatched. The CDR3 extends over 14 amino acids. Per germline, CDR1 MGHRA and CDR2 YSYEKL. The CDR3 protein is CASSQGDRAYEQYF. For the CDR3, the DNA is TGCGCCAGCAGCCAAGGGGACAGGGCCTACGAGCAGTACTTC.

The chain couples TRBV14 to TRBJ2-3; 8 nucleotides match TRBD1. The CDR3 runs to 15 residues. V lost 3 bases, J lost 2 bases, and 4 bases stayed unmatched. Looked up from germline, CDR1 is SGHDN and CDR2 is FVKESK. CDR3 region: CASSQGQATTDTQYF. The DNA for the CDR3 is TGTGCCAGCAGCCAGGGACAGGCCACCACAGATACGCAGTATTTT.

V usage is TRBV27 and J usage is TRBJ1-1; maybe TRBD1 (6 bases). CDR3 size: 14 residues. In germline, CDR1 is MNHEY, CDR2 SMNVEV (reference sequence). V lost 6 bases and J lost 14, with 25 bases in between. For the CDR3, the DNA is TGTGCCAGCAGGGGGCGTCCAGGGGCCCTCCAGACGTTCTTT. It codes for CASRGRPGALQTFF.